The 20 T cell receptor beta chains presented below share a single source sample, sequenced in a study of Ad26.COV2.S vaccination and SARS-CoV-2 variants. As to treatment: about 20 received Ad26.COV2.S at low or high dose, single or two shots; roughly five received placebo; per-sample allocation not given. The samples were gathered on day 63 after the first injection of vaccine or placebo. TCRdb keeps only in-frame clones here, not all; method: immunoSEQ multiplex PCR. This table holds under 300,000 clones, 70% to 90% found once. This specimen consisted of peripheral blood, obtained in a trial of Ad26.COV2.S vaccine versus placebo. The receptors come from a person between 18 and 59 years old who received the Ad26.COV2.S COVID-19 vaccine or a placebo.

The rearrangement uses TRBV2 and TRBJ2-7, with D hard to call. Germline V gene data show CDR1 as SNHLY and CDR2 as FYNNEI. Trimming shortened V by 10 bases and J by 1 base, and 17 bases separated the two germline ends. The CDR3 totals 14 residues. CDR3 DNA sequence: TGTGCCACCACTATGGAGTACGAGTCCTACGAGCAGTACGTC. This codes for CATTMEYESYEQYV.

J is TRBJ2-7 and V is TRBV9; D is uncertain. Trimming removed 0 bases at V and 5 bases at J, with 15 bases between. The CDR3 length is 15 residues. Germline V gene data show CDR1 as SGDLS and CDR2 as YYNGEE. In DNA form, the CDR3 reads TGTGCCAGCAGCGTAGGCCCCTCTCCCTTGAACGAGCAGTACGTC. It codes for CASSVGPSPLNEQYV.

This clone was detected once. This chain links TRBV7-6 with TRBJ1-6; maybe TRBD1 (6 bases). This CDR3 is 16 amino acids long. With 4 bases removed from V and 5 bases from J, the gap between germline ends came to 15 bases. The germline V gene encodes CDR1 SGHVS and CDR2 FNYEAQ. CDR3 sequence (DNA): TGTGCCAGCAGCTCCGAACAGGGCCGGAATAATTCACCCCTCCACTTT. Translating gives CASSSEQGRNNSPLHF.

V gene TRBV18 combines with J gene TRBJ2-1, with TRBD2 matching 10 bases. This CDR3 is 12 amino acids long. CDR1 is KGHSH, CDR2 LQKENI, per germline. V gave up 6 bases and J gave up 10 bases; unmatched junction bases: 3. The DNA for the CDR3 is TGTGCCAGCTCCCCTAGCGGGAGCGAGCAGTTCTTC. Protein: CASSPSGSEQFF.

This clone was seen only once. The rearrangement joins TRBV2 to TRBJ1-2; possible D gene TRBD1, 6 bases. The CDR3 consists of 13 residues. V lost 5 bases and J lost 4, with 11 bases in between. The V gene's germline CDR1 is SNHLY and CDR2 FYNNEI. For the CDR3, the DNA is TGTGCCAGCAGTCCCTGGACAGTCTATGGCTACACCTTC. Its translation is CASSPWTVYGYTF.

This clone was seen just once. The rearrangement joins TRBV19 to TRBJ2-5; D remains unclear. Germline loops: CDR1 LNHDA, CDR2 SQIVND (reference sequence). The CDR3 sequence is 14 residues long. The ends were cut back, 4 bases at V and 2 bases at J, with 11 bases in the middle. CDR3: CASSSRALQETQYF. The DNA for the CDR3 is TGTGCCAGTAGTAGCCGGGCCCTACAAGAGACCCAGTACTTC.

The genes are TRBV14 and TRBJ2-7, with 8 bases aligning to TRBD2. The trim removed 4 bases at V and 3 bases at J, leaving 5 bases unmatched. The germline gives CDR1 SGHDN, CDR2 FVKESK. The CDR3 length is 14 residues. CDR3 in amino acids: CASSPTGGDYEQYF. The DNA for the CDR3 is TGTGCCAGCAGCCCGACGGGGGGGGACTACGAGCAGTACTTC.

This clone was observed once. CDR3 in DNA: TGTGCCAGCAGCTCCGGGACAGGGAGGAATGAGCAGTTCTTC. Protein: CASSSGTGRNEQFF. The V gene is TRBV5-4, the J gene TRBJ2-1; 9 bases line up with TRBD1. After removal of 3 bases from V and 7 bases from J, the junction contained 5 bases not matched to a gene. The CDR3 covers 14 residues. From germline, CDR1 is SGHNT and CDR2 YYREEE (reference sequence). The entire variable domain, with the rest obtained from reference TRBV5-4 and TRBJ2-1, is as follows: ETGVTQSPTHLIKTRGQQVTLRCSSQSGHNTVSWYQQALGQGPQFIFQYYREEENGRGNFPPRFSGLQFPNYSSELNVNALELDDSALYLCASSSGTGRNEQFFGPGTRLTVL.

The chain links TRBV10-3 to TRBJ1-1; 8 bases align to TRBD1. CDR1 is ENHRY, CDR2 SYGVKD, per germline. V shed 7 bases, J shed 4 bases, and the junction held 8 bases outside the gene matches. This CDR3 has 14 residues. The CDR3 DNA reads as TGTGCCATCAACCCGACAGGGGAGAGCACTGAAGCTTTCTTT. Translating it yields CAINPTGESTEAFF.

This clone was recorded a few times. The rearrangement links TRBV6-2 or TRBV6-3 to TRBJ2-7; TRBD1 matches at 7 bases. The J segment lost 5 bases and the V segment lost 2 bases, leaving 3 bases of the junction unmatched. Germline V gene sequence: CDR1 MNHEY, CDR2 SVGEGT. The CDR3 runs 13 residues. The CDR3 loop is CASSYLDRDEQYV. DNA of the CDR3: TGTGCCAGCAGTTACCTTGACAGGGACGAGCAGTACGTC.

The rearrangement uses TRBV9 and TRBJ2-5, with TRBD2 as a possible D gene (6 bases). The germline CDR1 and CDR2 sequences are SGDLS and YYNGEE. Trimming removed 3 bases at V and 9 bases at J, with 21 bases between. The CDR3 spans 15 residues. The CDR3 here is CASSGGTGPMLSQYF. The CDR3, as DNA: TGTGCCAGCAGCGGCGGGACTGGTCCAATGTTGTCCCAGTACTTC.

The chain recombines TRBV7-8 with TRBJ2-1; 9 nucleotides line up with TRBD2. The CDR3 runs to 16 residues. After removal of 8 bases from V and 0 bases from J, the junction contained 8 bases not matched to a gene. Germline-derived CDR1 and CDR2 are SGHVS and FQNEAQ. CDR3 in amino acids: CASGRGGGASYNEQFF. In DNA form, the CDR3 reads TGTGCCAGCGGCCGAGGCGGGGGGGCCTCCTACAATGAGCAGTTCTTC.

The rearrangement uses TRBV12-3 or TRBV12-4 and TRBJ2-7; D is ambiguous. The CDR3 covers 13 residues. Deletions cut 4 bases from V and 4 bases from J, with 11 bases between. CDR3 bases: TGTGCCAGCAGTTCAGGCGGTCCTTACGAGCAGTACGTC. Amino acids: CASSSGGPYEQYV.

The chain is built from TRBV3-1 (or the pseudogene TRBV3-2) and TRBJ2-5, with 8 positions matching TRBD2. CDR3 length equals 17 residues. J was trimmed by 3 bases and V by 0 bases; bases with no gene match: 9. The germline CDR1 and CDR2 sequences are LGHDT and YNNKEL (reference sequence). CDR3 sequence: CASSQDWGGGRKETQYF. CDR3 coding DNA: TGTGCCAGCAGCCAAGATTGGGGCGGGGGGAGAAAAGAGACCCAGTACTTC.

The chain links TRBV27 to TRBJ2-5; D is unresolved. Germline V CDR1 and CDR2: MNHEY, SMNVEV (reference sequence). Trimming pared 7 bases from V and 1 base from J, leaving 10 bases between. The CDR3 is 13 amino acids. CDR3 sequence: CASTLYSQETQYF. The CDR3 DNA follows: TGTGCCAGCACCTTGTACAGCCAAGAGACCCAGTACTTC.

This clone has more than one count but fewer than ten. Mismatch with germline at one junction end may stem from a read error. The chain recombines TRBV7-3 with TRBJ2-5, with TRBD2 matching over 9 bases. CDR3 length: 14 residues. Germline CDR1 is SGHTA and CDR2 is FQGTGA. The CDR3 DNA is TGTGCCAGCAGCTTAACGGGGACTAGCATAAAAGTGGACTTC. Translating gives CASSLTGTSIKVDF.

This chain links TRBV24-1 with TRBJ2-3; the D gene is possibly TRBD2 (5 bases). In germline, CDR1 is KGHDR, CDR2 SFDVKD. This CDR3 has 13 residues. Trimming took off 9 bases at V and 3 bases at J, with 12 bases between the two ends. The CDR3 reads CATSREKTDTQYF. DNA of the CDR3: TGTGCCACCTCGAGGGAGAAGACAGATACGCAGTATTTT.

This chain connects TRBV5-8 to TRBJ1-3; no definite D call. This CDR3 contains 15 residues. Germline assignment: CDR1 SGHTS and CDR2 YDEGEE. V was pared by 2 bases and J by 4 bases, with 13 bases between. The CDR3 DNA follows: TGTGCCAGCAGCTTTGGCGTTGTGGAGGGAAACACCATATATTTT. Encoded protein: CASSFGVVEGNTIYF.

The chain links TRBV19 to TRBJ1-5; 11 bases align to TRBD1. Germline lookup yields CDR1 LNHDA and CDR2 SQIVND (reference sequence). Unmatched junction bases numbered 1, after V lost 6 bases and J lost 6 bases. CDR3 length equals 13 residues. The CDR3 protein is CASRGTGGQPQHF. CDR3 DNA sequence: TGTGCCAGTAGAGGGACAGGGGGTCAGCCCCAGCATTTT. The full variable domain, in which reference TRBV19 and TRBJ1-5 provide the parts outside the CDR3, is DGGITQSPKYLFRKEGQNVTLSCEQNLNHDAMYWYRQDPGQGLRLIYYSQIVNDFQKGDIAEGYSVSREKKESFPLTVTSAQKNPTAFYLCASRGTGGQPQHFGDGTRLSIL.

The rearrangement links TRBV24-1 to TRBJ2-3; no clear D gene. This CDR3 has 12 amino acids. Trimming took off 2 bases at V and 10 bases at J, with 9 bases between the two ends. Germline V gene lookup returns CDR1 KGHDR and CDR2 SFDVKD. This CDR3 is CATSDSPRAQYF. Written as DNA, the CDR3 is TGTGCCACCAGTGATTCCCCCCGGGCGCAGTATTTT.